Below, 2 T cell receptor beta chains from the same sample are listed, as sequenced in a study of OX40 agonist ivuxolimab in advanced cancers. Measured with immunoSEQ multiplex PCR; TCRdb has only the in-frame clones, and not every one. The sample shows about 75,000 clones, about 86% of them seen only once. The material sequenced was CD4+ or CD8+ T cells sorted from blood, taken in a trial of the OX40 agonist ivuxolimab. These receptors came from an adult with an advanced solid tumor such as melanoma, head and neck, liver or kidney cancer.

The chain joins TRBV6-5 to TRBJ1-2, with D unresolved. CDR1 and CDR2 from the germline V gene are MNHEY and SVGAGI. The length of the CDR3 is 15 residues. V gave up 2 bases and J gave up 8 bases, with 18 bases separating them. The CDR3 bases are TGTGCCAGCAGTTACGTCGGCCAAGGAAAGAGCGGCTACACCTTC. Translated: CASSYVGQGKSGYTF.

The chain couples TRBV5-1 to TRBJ2-5; TRBD2 aligns across 7 bases. The CDR3 has 15 residues. V dropped 4 bases and J dropped 10; count of bases not matched to a gene: 16. Germline V gives CDR1 SGHRS, CDR2 YFSETQ. The CDR3 sequence is CASSPSDTGGRGQYF. The DNA of the CDR3 is TGCGCCAGCAGCCCGTCGGACACGGGGGGTCGGGGCCAGTACTTC. The full variable domain, rest sourced from reference TRBV5-1 and TRBJ2-5, is KAGVTQTPRYLIKTRGQQVTLSCSPISGHRSVSWYQQTPGQGLQFLFEYFSETQRNKGNFPGRFSGRQFSNSRSEMNVSTLELGDSALYLCASSPSDTGGRGQYFGPGTRLLVL.